This TCR beta chain derives from a study of blood T cells in healthy people across ages. The germline V and J ends were trimmed by 1 base and 4 bases, with 17 bases remaining between them. Germline CDR1 reads SGHRS; CDR2 reads YFSETQ. This CDR3 spans 16 amino acids. Whole-study results and caveats: Considered underestimates were the diversity estimates obtained from one million T cells. Naive CD4+ cell counts and diversity both ran higher in long-lived than in aged donors. Naive and antigen-experienced cells could not be conclusively compared, given unsorted PBMCs.

Notes on this clonotype: What it binds is not known.

The use of a sample-barcoded 5' primer and a J-beta primer mix characterized a second PCR of roughly 7 to 12 cycles. Template switching added a 12-random-nucleotide identifier to every cDNA molecule. TCRdb re-analysed the 5' RACE reads in MiXCR, keeping a single row per CDR3 protein. The sample carries about 560,000 distinct CDR3 sequences, about 28% recorded once. This sample was also put to use in a study of T cells of mothers and their children.

The specimen was blood. The J gene is TRBJ1-2, the V gene TRBV5-1, with D possibly TRBD1 on 5 matching bases. This receptor was identified in a boy younger than 10 in good health. CDR3 protein: CASSLSGGAGGYGYTF. CDR3 DNA: TGCGCCAGCAGCTTGTCCGGCGGGGCCGGTGGCTATGGCTACACCTTC.